The clone carrying this T cell receptor beta chain was detected only once. V was clipped by 2 bases and J by 8 bases, with 15 bases between them. Germline lookup yields CDR1 GTSNPN and CDR2 SVGIG (reference sequence). CDR3 length equals 13 residues. The sample comes from a study of blood T cell repertoires in COVID-19. The overall study: The study drew acute and convalescent COVID-19 samples from the United States, Italy and Spain.

Original methodology: Reference gene primer amplification yielded estimated nucleated cell counts. Sequencing used immunoSEQ multiplex PCR; TCRdb keeps in-frame clones, though not all of them. V and J calls and clone size follow that table, whereas D and trimming were derived from the DNA. The table has 190,000 or so clones, roughly nine tenths seen once. The chain is built from TRBV30 and TRBJ1-2; D not resolved. The sample comprised peripheral blood. This receptor was taken from a woman under 40 with active or convalescent COVID-19. The CDR3 region is CAWSLREVGGYTF. The CDR3, as DNA: TGTGCCTGGAGTTTGAGGGAGGTTGGGGGCTACACCTTC.